The TCR beta chain under discussion was sequenced for a study of shared clonotypes between healthy human individuals (dated by TCRdb to 2019 to 2021). For the wider study: The cohort included three men and two women between 18 and 49 years of age. Different laboratories and diverse techniques were used to prepare libraries and sequence TCR repertoires, to increase sequencing depth and limit assay-specific biases. Each donor's leukapheresis produced roughly between about 0.9 and 9.5 billion PBMCs. The study deeply sequenced blood TCR repertoires of five healthy adults to estimate repertoire size and the extent of clonotype sharing between individuals. Per donor, three plates each were used for CD4 naive and CD4 memory, two for CD8 naive, and one for CD8 memory.

Using the deep immunoSEQ assay, TCR CDR3 regions were amplified from genomic DNA by multiplex PCR. Extracted genomic DNA from each cell subset was spread evenly across all wells of several immunoSEQ 96-well plates, with each plate serving as a replicate. Each replicate PCR for sorted subsets received around 0.2 ug genomic DNA, equal to about 30,000 T cell genomes. The purified libraries were quantified using a Qubit 3.0 fluorometer, sized with a Bioanalyzer 2100, and then quantified again using the KAPA Library Quantification kit. Every immunoSEQ 96-well plate was sequenced on a separate single-read 150-cycle Illumina NextSeq 550 flow cell. As for the authors' bioinformatics: Because only junctional sequences without quality scores were contained in the immunoSEQ output, filtering matching that applied to full-length reads could not be performed. Sequences were annotated with PyIR, a Python wrapper for IgBLAST v1.9, and V/J genes and CDR3 were assigned using IMGT germline references. Reads were filtered out if the reads had weak V/J assignments (E-value above 1e-6), no CDR3, stop codons, out-of-frame junctions, or ambiguous translated residues. V3J clonotypes were defined as sequences sharing an identical inferred V gene, J gene, and CDR3 amino acid sequence. The percentage overlap between two repertoires was calculated by dividing the number of shared unique clonotypes by the size of the smaller repertoire. Richness of each repertoire was evaluated using RTK rarefaction, the Chao1 estimator, and Recon v2.1 estimates of unobserved clonotypes. OLGA was used to compute generation probabilities for all TCRbeta clonotypes that the gDNA method yielded from a handful of donors. TCRdb obtained this table from immuneACCESS and retained in-frame rearrangements with V and J assigned. These tables miss some clones; where compared with another copy, unresolved V genes account for less than half of the shortfall, and the remainder is unexplained. V, J and clone size reflect that table, while D and trimming were determined from the DNA. The sample data list roughly 2.4 million clones, and approximately 95% of these were observed just once. Over 0.1% of the sample is held by the ten biggest clonotypes.

Paper-wide results and their limitations: Rarefaction of sorted-subset datasets indicated incomplete sequencing despite the large sequencing depth. Pairwise subsampling indicated that sequencing depth was expected to affect the degree of clonotype sharing among donors. Clonotypes shared by all four sorted-subset donors showed higher generation probabilities than non-shared clonotypes. The genetic and exposure-history diversity represented was limited by the small number of donors. Estimated clonotype richness was generally larger for naive than for memory subsets. About 4.5% of naive CD4, around 3.5% of naive CD8, approximately 2% of memory CD4, and about 0.4% of memory CD8 clonotypes were shared across several donors. Sampling was restricted to blood, and TCR repertoires in tissues likely differ from the TCR repertoires found in blood.

On this clone: It lacks a known antigen. No clone much larger than this one lies a single base away; base qualities are absent.

The donors were healthy, HIV-negative adults with no recently reported acute infections or vaccinations. Only Caucasian adults living in Nashville, Tennessee, USA were represented among the donors. CD4+ T cells were enriched by magnetic negative selection, after which naive cells were positively selected on CD45RA and the negative fraction was taken as the memory subset. Blood was obtained by leukapheresis, after which PBMCs were separated by Ficoll-Histopaque density gradient centrifugation and cryopreserved in liquid nitrogen vapor phase. Analytical flow cytometry was used to check the purity and quantity of every magnetically sorted T cell population. Genomic DNA was isolated from each sorted fraction and quantified by UV absorbance on a Nanodrop 2000c. The V end loses 7 bases and the J end loses 4 bases, and a stretch of 14 bases separates them. The germline V gene provides CDR1 MNHNS and CDR2 SASEGT. The CDR3 runs 13 amino acids, cysteine and phenylalanine included. Only the CDR3 DNA is retained, 39 bases long and in frame from the first base.

Sequences were obtained from naive CD4+ T cells sorted from blood. What this sample's cell subset or site label stands for: CD45RA+ positively selected. Recombination joined TRBV6-1 with TRBJ2-7; the D gene is possibly TRBD1 or TRBD2, each agreeing over 5 bases. This receptor was taken from a man aged 18 to 29 in good health. CDR3 reads: CASTRDGFYEQYF. The sequenced DNA: TGTGCCAGCACCCGGGACGGATTTTACGAGCAGTACTTC.